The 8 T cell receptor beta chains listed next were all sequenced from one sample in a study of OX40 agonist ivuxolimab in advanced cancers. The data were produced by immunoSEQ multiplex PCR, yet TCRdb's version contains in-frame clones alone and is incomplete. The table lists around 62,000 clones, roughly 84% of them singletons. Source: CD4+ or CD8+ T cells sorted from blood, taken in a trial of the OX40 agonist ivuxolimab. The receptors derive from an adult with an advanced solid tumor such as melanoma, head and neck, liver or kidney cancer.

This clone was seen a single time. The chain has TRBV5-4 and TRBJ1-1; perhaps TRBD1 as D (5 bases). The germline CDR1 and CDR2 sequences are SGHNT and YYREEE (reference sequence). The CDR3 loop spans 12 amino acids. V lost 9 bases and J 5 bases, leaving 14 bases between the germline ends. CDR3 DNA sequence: TGTGCCACCGCGAAAGGGGAAACTGAAGCTTTCTTT. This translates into CATAKGETEAFF.

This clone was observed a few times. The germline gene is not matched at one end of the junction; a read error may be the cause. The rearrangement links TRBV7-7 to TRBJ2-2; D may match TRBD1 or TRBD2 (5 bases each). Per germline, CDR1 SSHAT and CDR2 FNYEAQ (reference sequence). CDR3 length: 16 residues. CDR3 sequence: CASSPVGTANTGELFF. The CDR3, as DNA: TGTGCTAGCAGCCCAGTTGGGACGGCGAACACCGGGGAGCTGTTTTTT. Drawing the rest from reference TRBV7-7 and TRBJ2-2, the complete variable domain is GAGVSQSPRYKVTKRGQDVTLRCDPISSHATLYWYQQALGQGPEFLTYFNYEAQPDKSGLPSDRFSAERPEGSISTLTIQRTEQRDSAMYRCASSPVGTANTGELFFGEGSRLTVL.

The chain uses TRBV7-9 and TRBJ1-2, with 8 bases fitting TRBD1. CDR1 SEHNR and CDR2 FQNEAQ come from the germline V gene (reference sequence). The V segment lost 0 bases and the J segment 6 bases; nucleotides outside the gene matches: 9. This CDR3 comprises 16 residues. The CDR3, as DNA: TGTGCCAGCAGCTTAGCGCCGGGCAGGGGGCGAGATGGCTACACCTTC. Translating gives CASSLAPGRGRDGYTF.

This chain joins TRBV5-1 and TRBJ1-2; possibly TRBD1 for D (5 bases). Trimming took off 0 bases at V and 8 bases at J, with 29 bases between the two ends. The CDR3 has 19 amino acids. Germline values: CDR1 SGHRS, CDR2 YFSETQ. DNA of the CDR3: TGCGCCAGCAGCTTGGAAGGGGACCGGACGGCCACCTCCCTAGGAGGCTACACCTTC. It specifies CASSLEGDRTATSLGGYTF.

The CDR3, as DNA: TGTGCCAGCAGCGCTGGTAGGGAGTTCGGCTACACCTTC. It yields the protein CASSAGREFGYTF. The V gene is TRBV5-5, the J gene TRBJ1-2; D is unclear. With 4 bases removed from V and 8 bases from J, the gap between germline ends came to 15 bases. CDR1 SGHKS and CDR2 YYEKEE come from the germline V gene (reference sequence). This CDR3 spans 13 amino acids. Looking up the rest from reference TRBV5-5 and TRBJ1-2 gives the full variable domain: DAGVTQSPTHLIKTRGQQVTLRCSPISGHKSVSWYQQVLGQGPQFIFQYYEKEERGRGNFPDRFSARQFPNYSSELNVNALLLGDSALYLCASSAGREFGYTFGSGTRLTVV.

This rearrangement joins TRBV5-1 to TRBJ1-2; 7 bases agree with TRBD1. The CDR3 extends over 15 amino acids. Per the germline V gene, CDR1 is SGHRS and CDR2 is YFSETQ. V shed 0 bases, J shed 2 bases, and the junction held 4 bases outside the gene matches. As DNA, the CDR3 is TGCGCCAGCAGCTTGGGTACGACAGGGAACTATGGCTACACCTTC. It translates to CASSLGTTGNYGYTF.

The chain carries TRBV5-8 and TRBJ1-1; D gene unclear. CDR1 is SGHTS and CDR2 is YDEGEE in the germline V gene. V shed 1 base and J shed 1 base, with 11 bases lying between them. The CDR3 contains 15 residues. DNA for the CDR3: TGTGCCAGCAGCTTGTTCGGACTCTCGAACACTGAAGCTTTCTTT. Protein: CASSLFGLSNTEAFF.

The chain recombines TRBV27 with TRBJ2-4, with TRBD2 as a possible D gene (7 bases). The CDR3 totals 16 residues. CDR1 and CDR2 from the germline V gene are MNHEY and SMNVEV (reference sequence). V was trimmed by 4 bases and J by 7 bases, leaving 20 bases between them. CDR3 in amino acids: CASSSGTGGRRNIQYF. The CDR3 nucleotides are TGTGCCAGCAGTTCGGGCACGGGGGGCAGGAGGAACATTCAGTACTTC.